These 9 T cell receptor beta chains were all obtained from the same sample, sequenced in a study of spatial heterogeneity in lung cancer. The time point denotes: sample taken at primary tumor resection. Whole RNA came from tumor, nontumor lung or frozen PBMC and was sequenced without being sorted. MiXCR, applied by TCRdb to the 5' RACE reads, yields one record per CDR3 protein. The table has about 75,000 distinct CDR3 sequences, more than 10% seen once. This specimen was PBMCs, taken at surgery. These receptors originate from a male donor with early-stage non-small cell lung cancer.

On this clonotype itself: A read error may be the cause here, since a much bigger clone is one base away. This chain links TRBV5-1 with TRBJ2-3; the match to TRBD1 covers 8 bases. V was clipped by 4 bases and J by 3 bases; unmatched bases: 4. CDR3 length: 14 residues. Germline V gene sequence: CDR1 SGHRS, CDR2 YFSETQ. CDR3 region: CASSGGQVTDTQYF. In DNA, the CDR3 is TGCGCCAGCAGCGGGGGACAGGTGACAGATACGCAGTATTTT. The full variable domain, completed using reference TRBV5-1 and TRBJ2-3, is KAGVTQTPRYLIKTRGQQVTLSCSPISGHRSVSWYQQTPGQGLQFLFEYFSETQRNKGNFPGRFSGRQFSNSRSEMNVSTLELGDSALYLCASSGGQVTDTQYFGPGTRLTVL.

In this sample, this clonotype turned up a few times. The V call is TRBV29-1, the J call TRBJ1-1; tentative D call: TRBD1 (5 bases). Germline V gene lookup returns CDR1 SQVTM and CDR2 ANQGSEA. The CDR3 contains 12 residues. V dropped 7 bases and J dropped 7 bases, with 16 bases sitting between them. The CDR3: CSAHGGTYEAFF. The CDR3 bases are TGCAGCGCCCATGGGGGGACCTATGAAGCTTTCTTT. The full variable domain, with the rest looked up from reference TRBV29-1 and TRBJ1-1, is SAVISQKPSRDICQRGTSLTIQCQVDSQVTMMFWYRQQPGQSLTLIATANQGSEATYESGFVIDKFPISRPNLTFSTLTVSNMSPEDSSIYLCSAHGGTYEAFFGQGTRLTVV.

The chain has TRBV27 and TRBJ2-7, with 11 nucleotides matching TRBD2. CDR3 length: 16 amino acids. The junction had 10 bases not matched to a gene; V was cut back by 5 bases and J by 4 bases. The germline V gene encodes CDR1 MNHEY and CDR2 SMNVEV (reference sequence). In DNA, the CDR3 is TGTGCCAGCAGTCCGATCGGGACTAGCGGAGCGTACGAGCAGTACTTC. Amino acid sequence: CASSPIGTSGAYEQYF.

This clonotype showed up just a few times. The V call is TRBV5-1, the J call TRBJ1-1; TRBD1 might be the D (5 bases). CDR1 and CDR2 from the germline V gene are SGHRS and YFSETQ. The germline V and J ends were trimmed by 4 bases and 1 base, with 8 bases remaining between them. This CDR3 region has 13 residues. This CDR3 is CASSDQGNTEAFF. CDR3 DNA: TGCGCCAGCAGCGACCAGGGGAACACTGAAGCTTTCTTT.

This clonotype was seen a few times. This sequence joins TRBV5-4 and TRBJ1-4; D gene ambiguous. CDR1 and CDR2 from the germline V gene are SGHNT and YYREEE (reference sequence). With 4 bases removed from V and 6 bases from J, the gap between germline ends came to 13 bases. The CDR3 totals 14 residues. CDR3 DNA sequence: TGTGCCAGCAGCAGATCACGGGAGCATGAAAAACTGTTTTTT. Translating it yields CASSRSREHEKLFF.

V is TRBV2 and J is TRBJ1-5; D is unresolved. Germline-derived CDR1 and CDR2 are SNHLY and FYNNEI. The CDR3 covers 14 residues. V was pared by 2 bases and J by 4 bases, with 9 bases between. CDR3 DNA sequence: TGTGCCAGCAGTGAAAACCTTTATAATCAGCCCCAGCATTTT. It translates to CASSENLYNQPQHF.

This clonotype was counted at least ten times. The CDR3 here is CASSLTTGGTEAFF. The CDR3 DNA reads as TGTGCCAGCAGCCTCACGACAGGGGGCACTGAAGCTTTCTTT. The chain uses TRBV7-8 and TRBJ1-1; 9 bases align to TRBD1. Unmatched junction bases numbered 5, after V lost 5 bases and J lost 4 bases. The CDR3 runs 14 residues. Looked up from germline, CDR1 is SGHVS and CDR2 is FQNEAQ.

This clonotype came up a few times. The chain carries TRBV12-3 or TRBV12-4 and TRBJ1-1; TRBD1 is a possible D gene (5 bases). The length of the CDR3 is 14 residues. V dropped 6 bases and J dropped 11 bases, with 22 bases sitting between them. This CDR3 is CASSSPGWGAPAFF. CDR3 bases: TGTGCCAGCAGCTCCCCCGGGTGGGGCGCTCCCGCTTTCTTT.

The genes are TRBV2 and TRBJ2-3; D ambiguous. The CDR3 covers 13 residues. In germline, CDR1 is SNHLY, CDR2 FYNNEI. Trimming took 4 bases from V and 0 from J, leaving 5 bases between them. The CDR3 coding sequence is TGTGCCAGCAGTGGAACTAGCACAGATACGCAGTATTTT. Protein product: CASSGTSTDTQYF. Full variable domain (missing parts from reference TRBV2 and TRBJ2-3): EPEVTQTPSHQVTQMGQEVILRCVPISNHLYFYWYRQILGQKVEFLVSFYNNEISEKSEIFDDQFSVERPDGSNFTLKIRSTKLEDSAMYFCASSGTSTDTQYFGPGTRLTVL.